The following is a TCR beta chain sequence with its context. This clone was observed many times. Its antigen has not been determined. Within one base of it there is no much larger clone, and no base qualities were kept. Relative to germline, V is 4 bases shorter and J is 3 bases shorter, with 3 bases between their ends. The germline V gene encodes CDR1 SGHTA and CDR2 FQGNSA. Its CDR3 holds 11 amino acids, cysteine through phenylalanine. The entry retains the CDR3 DNA only, 33 bases that are in frame from base 1. Genomic DNA was the input for TRB sequencing, which was run either with the immunoSEQ assay at survey resolution or with the hsTCRB kit. In the paper's pipeline: Initial read processing used immunoSEQ software, and repertoire analyses used the LymphoSeq R package. Clonality was calculated as 1 minus normalized Shannon entropy, and the Gini coefficient was also calculated for each TRB dataset. Phenotypes of unsorted samples were inferred by mapping TRB sequences from sorted subsets of the recipient or donor onto unsorted samples of the same recipient. TCRdb stores this immuneACCESS table with in-frame sequences only. Part of the clones is absent; in the studies checked, under half of the shortfall reflects unresolved V genes, and no reason is known for the rest. D and trimming come from the DNA, and the V and J calls and clone size come from that table. This sample has tens of thousands of clones, none of them a singleton. The top ten constitute approximately 1.5% of the sample.

On the day of marrow donation, related bone marrow donors gave peripheral blood samples. Mononuclear cells from peripheral blood and bone marrow were separated by Ficoll-Hypaque density centrifugation and then cryopreserved. This record comes from a study of T cells after posttransplantation cyclophosphamide (dated by TCRdb to about 2016). Notes on the research overall: Using TRB sequencing, the study followed how the T cell repertoire reconstituted after myeloablative bone marrow transplantation in which posttransplantation cyclophosphamide served as GVHD prophylaxis. Samples from approximately 37 PTCy-treated patients, along with samples from some 15 of their related bone marrow donors, underwent antigen receptor sequencing. Blood from all 35 or so PTCy patients who had 1-year posttransplant specimens underwent TRB sequencing. In 3 patients, up to about 3 additional blood samples taken between 2 and 5.2 years after transplant also underwent TRB sequencing, as did pretransplant blood from a handful of patients. Because TRA and TRB clonality correlated tightly in roughly nine samples, the subsequent TCR analyses were limited to TRB only. Public TRB sequences were compared against a database of over 3,600 sequences linked to responses to pathogens, tumor antigens, self-antigens and alloantigens.

Results and caveats for the whole study, not just this receptor: Across 45 patients, recipient CMV seropositivity and CMV reactivation were highly associated with TRB clonality; PTCy diversity was similar to CNI/methotrexate controls. At 1-2 months, donor-recipient similarity was low but rose over the first year, and the later blood repertoires were often dominated by donor CD8+ memory clones. The TRB repertoires of T cells infiltrating skin or GI tract showed only limited overlap with the TRB repertoires of T cells in blood.

This TCR was recovered from a man between 45 and 60 years old in good health, CMV-negative, and a related stem cell transplant donor. The chain joins TRBV7-2 to TRBJ1-1; no D gene can be assigned with confidence. The specimen was PBMCs. The CDR3 protein sequence reads: CASSSYTEAFF. The DNA sequence follows: TGTGCCAGCAGCTCCTACACTGAAGCTTTCTTT. The reference TRBV7-2 and TRBJ1-1 proteins fill in what lies around the CDR3, so the full variable domain reads GAGVSQSPSNKVTEKGKDVELRCDPISGHTALYWYRQSLGQGLEFLIYFQGNSAPDKSGLPSDRFSAERTGGSVSTLTIQRTQQEDSAVYLCASSSYTEAFFGQGTRLTVV.